This T cell receptor beta chain was identified during a study of cytomegalovirus exposure and HLA in healthy donors. Amplification used 60 Vbeta primers and 13 Jbeta primers. Measured with immunoSEQ multiplex PCR; TCRdb has only the in-frame clones, and not every one. The sample shows 110,000 or so clones, 70% to 80% of them seen only once. Trimming cost V 1 base and J 5 bases, with 12 bases left between them. Germline CDR1 LNHDA, CDR2 SQIVND (reference sequence). The CDR3 sequence is 15 residues long. The sample taken for sequencing was PBMCs. The sequence was obtained from a woman younger than 45 in good health and CMV-seropositive. The chain links TRBV19 to TRBJ2-1; D remains unclear. CDR3: CASSIGRLYDNEQFF. For the CDR3, the DNA is TGTGCCAGTAGTATAGGCCGGTTGTACGACAATGAGCAGTTCTTC.